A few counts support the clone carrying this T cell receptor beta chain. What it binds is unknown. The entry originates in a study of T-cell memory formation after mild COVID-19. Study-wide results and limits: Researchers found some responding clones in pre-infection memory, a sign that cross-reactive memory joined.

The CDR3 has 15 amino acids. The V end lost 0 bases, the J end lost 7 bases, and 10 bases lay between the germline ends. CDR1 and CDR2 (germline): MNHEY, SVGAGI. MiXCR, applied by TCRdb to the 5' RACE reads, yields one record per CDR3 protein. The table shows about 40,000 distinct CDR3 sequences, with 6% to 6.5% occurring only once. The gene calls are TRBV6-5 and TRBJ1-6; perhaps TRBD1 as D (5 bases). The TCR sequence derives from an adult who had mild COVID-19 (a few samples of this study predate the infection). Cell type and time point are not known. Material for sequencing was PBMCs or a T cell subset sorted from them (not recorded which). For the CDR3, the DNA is TGTGCCAGCAGTTACTCCGGGGGTAAAAATTCACCCCTCCACTTT. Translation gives CASSYSGGKNSPLHF.